This T cell receptor beta chain was identified in a study of cytotoxic CD8 clonotypes in ibrutinib-treated CLL. Across the study: Across the patients, some eleven were relapsed/refractory, roughly 16 treatment-naive and roughly 18 IGHV unmutated. Findings and caveats of the study: Public clonotypes, an uncommon group, contracted or remained stable on treatment.

Unmatched junction bases numbered 8, after V lost 3 bases and J lost 0 bases. This CDR3 comprises 18 residues. Germline V gives CDR1 KGHSH, CDR2 LQKENI. Libraries were prepared by immunoSEQ multiplex PCR; TCRdb keeps only in-frame clonotypes and omits some of them. The repertoire holds roughly 200,000 clones, about 72% seen once, with 13% in the top ten. As to this clone: What it recognizes is unknown.

The V call is TRBV18, the J call TRBJ2-1, with 10 bases that match TRBD2. Material: PBMCs, obtained after 24 months of ibrutinib treatment. The sequence came from a human donor with chronic lymphocytic leukemia. Written as DNA, the CDR3 is TGTGCCAGCTCACCCCTAGCGGGAGCTTCCTCCTCCTACAATGAGCAGTTCTTC. It specifies CASSPLAGASSSYNEQFF.